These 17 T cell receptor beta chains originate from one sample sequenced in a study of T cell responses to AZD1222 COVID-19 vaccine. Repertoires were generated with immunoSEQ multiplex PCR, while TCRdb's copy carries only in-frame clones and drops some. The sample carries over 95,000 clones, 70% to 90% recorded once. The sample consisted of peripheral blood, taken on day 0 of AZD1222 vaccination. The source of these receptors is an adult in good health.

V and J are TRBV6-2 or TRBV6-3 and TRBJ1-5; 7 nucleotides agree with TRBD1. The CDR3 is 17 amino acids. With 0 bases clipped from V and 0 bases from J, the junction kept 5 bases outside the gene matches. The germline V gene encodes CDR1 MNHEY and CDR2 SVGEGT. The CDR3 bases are TGTGCCAGCAGTTACTCGACAGGGTCGGTTAGCAATCAGCCCCAGCATTTT. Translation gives CASSYSTGSVSNQPQHF.

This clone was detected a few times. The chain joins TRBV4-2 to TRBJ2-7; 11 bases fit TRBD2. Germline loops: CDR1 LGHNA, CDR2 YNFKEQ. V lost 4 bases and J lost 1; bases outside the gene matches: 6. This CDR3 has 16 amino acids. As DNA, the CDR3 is TGTGCCAGCAGCCGAGATGGGACTAGCGGATCCTACGAGCAGTACTTC. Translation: CASSRDGTSGSYEQYF.

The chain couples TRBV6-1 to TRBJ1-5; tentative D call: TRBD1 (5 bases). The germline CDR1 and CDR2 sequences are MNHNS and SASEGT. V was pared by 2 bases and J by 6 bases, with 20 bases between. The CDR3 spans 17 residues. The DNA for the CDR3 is TGTGCCAGCAGTGAATTGGCAGGGCCCCTAATAGCTCAGCCCCAGCATTTT. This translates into CASSELAGPLIAQPQHF.

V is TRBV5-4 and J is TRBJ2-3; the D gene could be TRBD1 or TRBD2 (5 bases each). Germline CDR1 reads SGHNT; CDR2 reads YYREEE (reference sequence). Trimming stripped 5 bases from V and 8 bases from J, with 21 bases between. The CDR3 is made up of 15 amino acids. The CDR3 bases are TGTGCCAGCAGTTCCGAGGGGCCAGGTTCGGTTACGCAGTATTTT. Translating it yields CASSSEGPGSVTQYF.

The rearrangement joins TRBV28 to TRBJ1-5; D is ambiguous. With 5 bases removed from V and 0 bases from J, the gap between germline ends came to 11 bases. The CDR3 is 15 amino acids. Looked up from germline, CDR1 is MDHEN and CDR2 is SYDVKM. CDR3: CASSTRRDSNQPQHF. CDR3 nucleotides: TGTGCCAGCAGTACCCGGCGTGATAGCAATCAGCCCCAGCATTTT.

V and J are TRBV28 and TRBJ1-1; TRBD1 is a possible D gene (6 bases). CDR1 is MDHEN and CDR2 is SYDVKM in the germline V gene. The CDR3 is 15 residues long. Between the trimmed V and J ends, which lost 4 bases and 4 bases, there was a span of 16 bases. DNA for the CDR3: TGTGCCAGCAGTTCACAGGGCCTGGGGCGCACTGAAGCTTTCTTT. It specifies CASSSQGLGRTEAFF.

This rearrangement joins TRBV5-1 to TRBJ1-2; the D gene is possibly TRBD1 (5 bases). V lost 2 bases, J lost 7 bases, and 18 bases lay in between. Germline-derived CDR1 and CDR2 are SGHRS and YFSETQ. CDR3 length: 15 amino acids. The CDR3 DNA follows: TGCGCCAGCAGCTTAATCGGGGGAGCGAATCTTGGCTACACCTTC. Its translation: CASSLIGGANLGYTF.

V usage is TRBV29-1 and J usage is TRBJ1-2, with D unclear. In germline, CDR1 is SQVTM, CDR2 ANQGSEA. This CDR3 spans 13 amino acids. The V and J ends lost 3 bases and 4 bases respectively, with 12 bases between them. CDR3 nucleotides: TGCAGCGTTGATCCATTAGACCTCTATGGCTACACCTTC. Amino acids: CSVDPLDLYGYTF. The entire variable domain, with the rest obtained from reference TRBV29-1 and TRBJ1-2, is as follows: SAVISQKPSRDICQRGTSLTIQCQVDSQVTMMFWYRQQPGQSLTLIATANQGSEATYESGFVIDKFPISRPNLTFSTLTVSNMSPEDSSIYLCSVDPLDLYGYTFGSGTRLTVV.

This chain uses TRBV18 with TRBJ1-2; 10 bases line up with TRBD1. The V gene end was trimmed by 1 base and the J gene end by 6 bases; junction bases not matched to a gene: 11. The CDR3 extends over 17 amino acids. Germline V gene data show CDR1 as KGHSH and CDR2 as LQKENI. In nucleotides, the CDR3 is TGTGCCAGCTCACCACGTTCAGGGCACGGGACAGGGGATGGCTACACCTTC. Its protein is CASSPRSGHGTGDGYTF.

The CDR3 reads CVSPEAFF. In nucleotides, the CDR3 is TGTGTATCCCCCGAAGCTTTCTTT. The V call is TRBV30, the J call TRBJ1-1; unclear D gene. CDR3 length: 8 amino acids. The germline V gene has CDR1 GTSNPN and CDR2 SVGIG (reference sequence).

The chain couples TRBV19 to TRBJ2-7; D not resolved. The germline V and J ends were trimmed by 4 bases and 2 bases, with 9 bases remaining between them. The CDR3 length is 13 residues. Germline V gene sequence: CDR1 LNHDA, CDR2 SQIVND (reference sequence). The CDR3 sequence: CASSRGIAYEQYF. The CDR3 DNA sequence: TGTGCCAGTAGTAGGGGAATAGCCTACGAGCAGTACTTC. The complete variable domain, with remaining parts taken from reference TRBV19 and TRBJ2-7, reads DGGITQSPKYLFRKEGQNVTLSCEQNLNHDAMYWYRQDPGQGLRLIYYSQIVNDFQKGDIAEGYSVSREKKESFPLTVTSAQKNPTAFYLCASSRGIAYEQYFGPGTRLTVT.

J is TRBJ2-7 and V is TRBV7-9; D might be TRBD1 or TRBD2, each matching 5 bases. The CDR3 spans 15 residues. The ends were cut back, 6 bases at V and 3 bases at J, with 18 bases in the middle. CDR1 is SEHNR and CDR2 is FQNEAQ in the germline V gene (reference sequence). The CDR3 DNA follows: TGTGCCAGCAGTAGCGTAATGCAGGGAAGCTACGAGCAGTACTTC. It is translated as CASSSVMQGSYEQYF. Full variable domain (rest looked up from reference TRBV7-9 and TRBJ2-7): DTGVSQNPRHKITKRGQNVTFRCDPISEHNRLYWYRQTLGQGPEFLTYFQNEAQLEKSRLLSDRFSAERPKGSFSTLEIQRTEQGDSAMYLCASSSVMQGSYEQYFGPGTRLTVT.

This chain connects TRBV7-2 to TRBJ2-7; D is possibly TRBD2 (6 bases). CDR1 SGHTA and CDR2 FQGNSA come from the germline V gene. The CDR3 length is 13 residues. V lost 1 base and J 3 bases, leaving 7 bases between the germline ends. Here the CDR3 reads CASSLGAGYEQYF. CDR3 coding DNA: TGTGCCAGCAGCTTAGGAGCGGGCTACGAGCAGTACTTC. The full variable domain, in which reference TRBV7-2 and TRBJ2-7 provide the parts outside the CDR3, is GAGVSQSPSNKVTEKGKDVELRCDPISGHTALYWYRQSLGQGLEFLIYFQGNSAPDKSGLPSDRFSAERTGGSVSTLTIQRTQQEDSAVYLCASSLGAGYEQYFGPGTRLTVT.

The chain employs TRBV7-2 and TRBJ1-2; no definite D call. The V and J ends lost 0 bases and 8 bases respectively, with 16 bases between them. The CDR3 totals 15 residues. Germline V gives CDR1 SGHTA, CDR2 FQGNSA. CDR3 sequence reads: CASSLALSARKGYTF. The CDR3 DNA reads TGTGCCAGCAGCTTAGCGCTATCGGCCAGAAAGGGCTACACCTTC.

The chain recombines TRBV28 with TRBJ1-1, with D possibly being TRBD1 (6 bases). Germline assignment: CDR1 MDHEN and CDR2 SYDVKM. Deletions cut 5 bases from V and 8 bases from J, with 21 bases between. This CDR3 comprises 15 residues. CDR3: CASSPRQVGPLEAFF. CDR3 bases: TGTGCCAGCAGTCCCAGACAGGTGGGACCGTTAGAAGCTTTCTTT.

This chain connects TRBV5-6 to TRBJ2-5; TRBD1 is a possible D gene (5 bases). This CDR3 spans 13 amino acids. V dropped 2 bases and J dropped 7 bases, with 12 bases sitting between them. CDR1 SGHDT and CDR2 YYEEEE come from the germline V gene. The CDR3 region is CASSFGAPGTQYF. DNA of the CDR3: TGTGCCAGCAGCTTTGGGGCTCCGGGGACCCAGTACTTC.

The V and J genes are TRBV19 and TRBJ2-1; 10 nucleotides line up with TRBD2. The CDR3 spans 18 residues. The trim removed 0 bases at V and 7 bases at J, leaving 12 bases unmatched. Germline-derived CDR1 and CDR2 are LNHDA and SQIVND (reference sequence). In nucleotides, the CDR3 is TGTGCCAGTAGTATAGATGGGATTTTAGCGGGAGGTAGGAATGAGCAGTTCTTC. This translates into CASSIDGILAGGRNEQFF.